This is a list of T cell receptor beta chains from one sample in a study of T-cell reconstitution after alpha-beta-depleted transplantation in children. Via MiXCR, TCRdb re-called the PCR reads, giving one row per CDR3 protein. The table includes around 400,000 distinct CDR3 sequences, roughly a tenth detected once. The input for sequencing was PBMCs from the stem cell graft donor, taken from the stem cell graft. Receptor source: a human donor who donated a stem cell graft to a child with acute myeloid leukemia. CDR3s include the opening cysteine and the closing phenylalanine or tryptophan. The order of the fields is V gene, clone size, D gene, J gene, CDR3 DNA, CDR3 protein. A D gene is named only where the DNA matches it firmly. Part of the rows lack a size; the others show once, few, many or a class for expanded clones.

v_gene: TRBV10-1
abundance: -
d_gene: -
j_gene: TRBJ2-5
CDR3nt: TGCGCCAGCAGTGCCCGGACGCAAGAGACCCAGTACTTC
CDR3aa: CASSARTQETQYF

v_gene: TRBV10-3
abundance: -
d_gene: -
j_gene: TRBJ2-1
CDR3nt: TGTGCCATCAGTGAGTTAAGGCAGGAGAATGAGCAGTTCTTC
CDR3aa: CAISELRQENEQFF

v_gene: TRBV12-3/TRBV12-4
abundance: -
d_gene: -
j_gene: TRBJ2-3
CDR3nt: TGTGCCAGCAGTCCGGTCGCGGGCAACTATACGCAGTATTTT
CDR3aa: CASSPVAGNYTQYF

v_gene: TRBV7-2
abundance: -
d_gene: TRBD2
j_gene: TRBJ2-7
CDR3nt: TGTGCCAGCAGCTTAATGGGGAAGCGGGAGAGCGAGCAGTACTTC
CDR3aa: CASSLMGKRESEQYF

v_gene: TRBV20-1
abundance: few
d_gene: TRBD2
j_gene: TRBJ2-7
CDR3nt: TGCAGTGCTAGTGTGGGACTAGCCTCCTACGAGCAGTACTTC
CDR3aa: CSASVGLASYEQYF

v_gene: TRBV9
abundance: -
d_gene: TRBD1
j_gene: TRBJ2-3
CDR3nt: TGTGCCAGCAGCGTCTACACCACAGGGGCAGATACGCAGTATTTT
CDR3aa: CASSVYTTGADTQYF

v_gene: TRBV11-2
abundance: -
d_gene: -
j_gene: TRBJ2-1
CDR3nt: TGTGCCAGCAGCTTAGGGGGGGCGTGGGCCAATGAGCAGTTCTTC
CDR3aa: CASSLGGAWANEQFF

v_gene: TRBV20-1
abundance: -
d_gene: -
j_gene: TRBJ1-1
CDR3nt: TGCAGTGCTGGGGCCGGGGTCCCCTCGAACACTGAAGCTTTCTTT
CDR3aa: CSAGAGVPSNTEAFF

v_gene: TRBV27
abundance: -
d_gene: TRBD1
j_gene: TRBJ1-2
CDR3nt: TGTGCCAGCAGTCCCTGGACAGGGGATGGGACGAGCTATGGCTACACCTTC
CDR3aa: CASSPWTGDGTSYGYTF

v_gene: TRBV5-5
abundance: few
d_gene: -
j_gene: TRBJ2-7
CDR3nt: TGTGCCAGCAGCTTGTTAGGGGGAAGGTCGTACGAGCAGTACTTC
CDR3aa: CASSLLGGRSYEQYF

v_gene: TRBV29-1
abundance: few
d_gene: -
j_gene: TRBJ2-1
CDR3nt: TGCAGCGTTGAACCGGGGGATTTTAGGGATGAGCAGTTCTTC
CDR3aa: CSVEPGDFRDEQFF

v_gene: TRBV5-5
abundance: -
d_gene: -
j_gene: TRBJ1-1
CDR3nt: TGTGCCAGCAGCTTGGTGGGGCCAATGAACACTGAAGCTTTCTTT
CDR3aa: CASSLVGPMNTEAFF

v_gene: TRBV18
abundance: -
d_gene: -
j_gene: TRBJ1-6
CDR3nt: TGTGCCAGCTCACCGAACAGCGATAATTCACCCCTCCACTTT
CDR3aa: CASSPNSDNSPLHF

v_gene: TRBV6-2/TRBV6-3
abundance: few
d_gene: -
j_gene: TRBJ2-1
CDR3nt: TGTGCCAGCGTTGTGGGGCGCTTTGGTAATGAGCAGTTCTTC
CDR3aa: CASVVGRFGNEQFF